These T cell receptor beta chains were read from a single sample in a study of metastatic and nonmetastatic thyroid tumors. TCRdb reanalyzed the PCR reads via MiXCR. In the table there are 25,000 to 30,000 clones, 3.5% to 4% of which are singletons. The sample was blood. All receptors derive from a male donor with papillary thyroid cancer or a benign thyroid nodule (not recorded which). Some clones in this sample may be carry-over from other donors' samples. Both conserved end residues are part of each CDR3. A D gene is named only where the DNA matches it firmly. Rows give clone size only sometimes, using once, few, many, or a class for an expanded clone.

d_call cdr3_length clone_size j_call v_call cdr3_nt cdr3_aa
. 15 few TRBJ1-2 TRBV6-1 TGTGCCAGCACCAAGTCGGGGACACCTAACTATGGCTACACCTTC CASTKSGTPNYGYTF
. 14 few TRBJ1-3 TRBV2 TGTGCCAGCAGTGAAATGGACCCTGGAAACACCATATATTTT CASSEMDPGNTIYF
. 17 few TRBJ1-2 TRBV7-9 TGTGCCAGCAGCTTCGACCTAATGGGGGGATCTAACTATGGCTACACCTTC CASSFDLMGGSNYGYTF
. 15 few TRBJ1-3 TRBV10-1 TGCGCCAGCAGTAAAGGGGGGGGACCTGGAAACACCATATATTTT CASSKGGGPGNTIYF
. 16 many TRBJ1-4 TRBV12-3/TRBV12-4 TGTGCCAGCAGTCCCTTTCGGGGGGCGACTAATGAAAAACTGTTTTTT CASSPFRGATNEKLFF
. 15 . TRBJ1-2 TRBV20-1 TGCAGTGCTAGAGATCTGGGAGCCCCTATTTATGGCTACACCTTC CSARDLGAPIYGYTF
. 13 few TRBJ2-2 TRBV30 TGTGCCTGGAGTTCGGTAAACACCGGGGAGCTGTTTTTT CAWSSVNTGELFF
. 18 many TRBJ1-1 TRBV15 TGTGCCACCAGCAGATTTGCAGGGATGGTGGGTTGGGGCACTGAAGCTTTCTTT CATSRFAGMVGWGTEAFF
. 14 many TRBJ2-1 TRBV6-1 TGTGCCAGCAGAGCAGGGGGGTCCCACAATGAGCAGTTCTTC CASRAGGSHNEQFF
TRBD1 14 many TRBJ2-3 TRBV20-1 TGCAGTGCTATTGGGACAGGGGGAACAGATACGCAGTATTTT CSAIGTGGTDTQYF
. 15 . TRBJ1-1 TRBV20-1 TGCAGTGCTAGAGATCCTTCAGGGAGGATAACTGAAGCTTTCTTT CSARDPSGRITEAFF
TRBD2 14 many TRBJ2-5 TRBV28 TGTGCCAGCAGTTCCCAGCGGGAGGTAGAGACCCAGTACTTC CASSSQREVETQYF
. 15 few TRBJ2-2 TRBV24-1 TGTGCCACCAGTGATTATTACCAGAACACCGGGGAGCTGTTTTTT CATSDYYQNTGELFF
. 13 many TRBJ1-1 TRBV5-4 TGTGCCAGCAGCTCGGGACAGAACACTGAAGCTTTCTTT CASSSGQNTEAFF
. 15 few TRBJ2-3 TRBV5-8 TGTGCCAGCAGCTTGATCTGGGGGAGCACAGATACGCAGTATTTT CASSLIWGSTDTQYF
. 15 few TRBJ2-7 TRBV6-1 TGTGCCAGCAGACCCGGTACCCCGAGGTTCTACGAGCAGTACTTC CASRPGTPRFYEQYF